The 19 T cell receptor beta chains presented below share a single source sample, sequenced in a study of T cell repertoires in cytomegalovirus infection. No antigens are known for them. Each CDR3 protein is one row after TCRdb ran MiXCR on the reads. The sample yields roughly 500,000 distinct CDR3 sequences, 25% to 35% seen once. The starting material was cultured PBMCs, obtained from culture after CMV antigen stimulation. Source of these receptors: a human donor in good health (CMV status not recorded). Some clones in this sample may be carry-over from other donors' samples.

This clonotype was observed at least ten times. The rearrangement uses TRBV11-3 and TRBJ2-7; D is perhaps TRBD1 (6 bases). Between the trimmed V and J ends, which lost 5 bases and 5 bases, there was a span of 10 bases. The CDR3 consists of 12 residues. Germline CDR1 and CDR2: SGHNT and YENEEA. This chain's CDR3 is CASSVEGDEQYF. CDR3 nucleotides: TGTGCCAGCAGCGTTGAGGGGGACGAGCAGTACTTC. The whole variable domain, filled in from reference TRBV11-3 and TRBJ2-7, reads EAGVVQSPRYKIIEKKQPVAFWCNPISGHNTLYWYLQNLGQGPELLIRYENEEAVDDSQLPKDRFSAERLKGVDSTLKIQPAELGDSAVYLCASSVEGDEQYFGPGTRLTVT.

In this sample, this clonotype turned up a few times. The rearrangement joins TRBV19 to TRBJ2-1, with D perhaps matching TRBD2 (6 bases). With 9 bases removed from V and 5 bases from J, the gap between germline ends came to 11 bases. Germline assignment: CDR1 LNHDA and CDR2 SQIVND (reference sequence). The CDR3 has 12 amino acids. The DNA for the CDR3 is TGTGCCAGCGCATTAGCGGACAATGAGCAGTTCTTC. Translating gives CASALADNEQFF.

This clonotype appeared once. This chain links TRBV15 with TRBJ2-1; 8 bases align to TRBD2. Trimming took 0 bases from V and 2 from J; bases not matched to a gene: 6. Per the germline V gene, CDR1 is LNHNV and CDR2 is YYDKDF (reference sequence). CDR3 length equals 17 residues. The CDR3 nucleotides are TGTGCCACCAGCAGAGACAACGGGAGGGCCCCCTACAATGAGCAGTTCTTC. Amino acids: CATSRDNGRAPYNEQFF.

V and J are TRBV7-6 and TRBJ2-7, with TRBD2 as a possible D gene (5 bases). Trimming removed 4 bases at V and 3 bases at J, with 10 bases between. There are 13 residues in the CDR3. Germline V lookup: CDR1 SGHVS, CDR2 FNYEAQ. The CDR3 loop is CASSSYSDYEQYV. The CDR3 DNA is TGTGCCAGCAGCTCCTATAGCGACTACGAGCAGTACGTC.

This clonotype was seen a few times. Germline and junction disagree at one end, which may indicate a read error. The chain is built from TRBV4-1 and TRBJ2-1, with TRBD2 identical over 9 bases. CDR1 is MGHRA, CDR2 YSYEKL, per germline. This CDR3 has 16 residues. Written as DNA, the CDR3 is TGTGCCAGCAGCCCCCTGGTAGCGGGAGTGTTAAATGAGCAGTTCTTC. It specifies CASSPLVAGVLNEQFF.

The genes are TRBV7-2 and TRBJ2-7; 8 bases line up with TRBD2. This CDR3 is built from 16 residues. J gave up 9 bases and V 1 base, and 14 bases lay outside the gene matches. Germline V lookup: CDR1 SGHTA, CDR2 FQGNSA. The CDR3 bases are TGTGCCAGCAGCTTAGAGGCTAGCGGGCCCACTGGGGTGCAGTACGTC. This translates into CASSLEASGPTGVQYV.

V usage is TRBV29-1 and J usage is TRBJ2-5, with D tentatively TRBD1 or TRBD2 (7 bases each). The germline V gene has CDR1 SQVTM and CDR2 ANQGSEA. Trimming removed 3 bases from V and 1 base from J, with 12 bases in between. The CDR3 totals 14 residues. CDR3 in amino acids: CSVDGRGGQETQYF. The CDR3 nucleotides are TGCAGCGTTGATGGCAGGGGGGGCCAAGAGACCCAGTACTTC.

V is TRBV5-6 and J is TRBJ1-2; D gene unclear. Germline-derived CDR1 and CDR2 are SGHDT and YYEEEE. This CDR3 region has 13 residues. Between the trimmed V and J ends, which lost 5 bases and 0 bases, there was a span of 8 bases. The DNA of the CDR3 is TGTGCCAGCAGATGGGTTGCTAACTATGGCTACACCTTC. Its translation is CASRWVANYGYTF.

This clonotype was observed a handful of times. The genes are TRBV19 and TRBJ1-5; maybe TRBD1 (5 bases). V was clipped by 4 bases and J by 2 bases, with 24 bases between them. Germline V gene lookup returns CDR1 LNHDA and CDR2 SQIVND (reference sequence). The CDR3 is 19 amino acids. For the CDR3, the DNA is TGTGCCAGTAGTACCCCAGGGCAGGGTGGGTCGCGCGGCAATCAGCCCCAGCATTTT. It yields the protein CASSTPGQGGSRGNQPQHF.

This clonotype appeared many times. CDR3 DNA: TGTGCCAGCAGCGAACAGGGGGCGTACGAAAAACTGTTTTTT. It specifies CASSEQGAYEKLFF. This rearrangement joins TRBV7-8 to TRBJ1-4; 9 nucleotides match TRBD1. Per the germline V gene, CDR1 is SGHVS and CDR2 is FQNEAQ. The CDR3 consists of 14 residues. Unmatched junction bases numbered 6, after V lost 5 bases and J lost 8 bases.

The rearrangement joins TRBV27 to TRBJ1-1; no clear D. The V and J ends lost 8 bases and 0 bases respectively, with 10 bases between them. Germline values: CDR1 MNHEY, CDR2 SMNVEV (reference sequence). The CDR3 covers 13 residues. The chain's CDR3 is CASGEGLNTEAFF. The CDR3 DNA is TGTGCCAGCGGCGAGGGATTGAACACTGAAGCTTTCTTT.

This chain joins TRBV5-1 and TRBJ2-3, with D unresolved. Looked up from germline, CDR1 is SGHRS and CDR2 is YFSETQ. The CDR3 consists of 15 residues. V was clipped by 5 bases and J by 4 bases, with 17 bases between them. CDR3 in DNA: TGCGCCAGCAGTTTAAGGGCCCCACCGGCAGATACGCAGTATTTT. This translates into CASSLRAPPADTQYF.

The chain uses TRBV20-1 and TRBJ2-5; 10 bases are shared with TRBD2. Germline-derived CDR1 and CDR2 are DFQATT and SNEGSKA (reference sequence). V shed 8 bases, J shed 1 base, and the junction held 13 bases outside the gene matches. This CDR3 has 16 residues. In DNA, the CDR3 is TGCAGTAAGACCCTTAGGACTAGCGGACTCCAAGAGACCCAGTACTTC. Amino acid sequence: CSKTLRTSGLQETQYF.

The rearrangement joins TRBV5-4 to TRBJ2-1; TRBD2 agrees at 9 bases. Trimming removed 2 bases from V and 4 bases from J; junction bases left unmatched: 4. Germline values: CDR1 SGHNT, CDR2 YYREEE (reference sequence). The CDR3 is 15 amino acids. This CDR3 reads CASSFPTSGYNEQFF. CDR3 in DNA: TGTGCCAGCAGCTTCCCGACTAGCGGATACAATGAGCAGTTCTTC.

The CDR3 spells CASSSAGTNQRQPQHF. The CDR3 region has the DNA TGCGCCAGCAGCTCTGCCGGGACCAATCAAAGGCAGCCCCAGCATTTT. The chain joins TRBV4-1 to TRBJ1-5; D perhaps matches TRBD1 (5 bases). The ends were cut back, 5 bases at V and 7 bases at J, with 21 bases in the middle. CDR1 and CDR2 (germline): MGHRA, YSYEKL. The CDR3 extends over 16 amino acids.

This clonotype was observed a few times. This sequence joins TRBV5-4 and TRBJ2-1; TRBD2 agrees at 14 bases. This CDR3 region has 16 residues. From germline, CDR1 is SGHNT and CDR2 YYREEE (reference sequence). With 3 bases clipped from V and 6 bases from J, the junction kept 5 bases outside the gene matches. CDR3 loop: CASSSQGLAGVNEQFF. CDR3 DNA sequence: TGTGCCAGCAGCTCCCAGGGACTAGCGGGAGTCAATGAGCAGTTCTTC.

The J gene is TRBJ1-5, the V gene TRBV19, with 10 bases fitting TRBD1. The germline gives CDR1 LNHDA, CDR2 SQIVND (reference sequence). CDR3 size: 19 residues. The ends lost 7 bases at V and 1 base at J; junction bases unmatched: 16. This chain's CDR3 is CASNKSRDRGLISNQPQHF. CDR3 coding DNA: TGTGCCAGTAACAAAAGCCGGGACAGGGGTTTGATCAGCAATCAGCCCCAGCATTTT.

The chain has TRBV29-1 and TRBJ1-1; D gene unclear. The CDR3 has 13 amino acids. V was pared by 3 bases and J by 2 bases, with 10 bases between. Germline V gene sequence: CDR1 SQVTM, CDR2 ANQGSEA. The CDR3 sequence is CSVDMDGNTEAFF. CDR3 coding DNA: TGCAGCGTTGACATGGACGGAAACACTGAAGCTTTCTTT.

In this sample, this clonotype turned up a few times. The CDR3 bases are TGTGCCAGCAGTGTTGAGGGGAGGCAAGAGACCCAGTACTTC. It specifies CASSVEGRQETQYF. The chain is built from TRBV6-1 and TRBJ2-5, with D perhaps matching TRBD2 (6 bases). The germline V gene has CDR1 MNHNS and CDR2 SASEGT. V lost 4 bases to trimming and J lost 2 bases, with 11 bases between them. The CDR3 consists of 14 residues.